This T cell receptor (beta chain) appears in the sequencing data of a study of CD4 and CD8 cells across lung adenocarcinoma regions. MiXCR was run by TCRdb on the PCR reads, yielding one entry per CDR3 protein. Found here are under 20,000 distinct CDR3 sequences, 46% of them singletons; the top ten hold less than 20%. This clonotype appeared many times. This receptor was obtained from a male donor with lung adenocarcinoma. The CD4 and CD8 labels of this study may be unreliable. The specimen was CD4+ T cells from the margin of a lung tumor.

The CDR3 spells CASSFRGTSSTDTQYF. The CDR3 bases are TGTGCCAGCAGTTTTCGCGGGACCTCTAGCACAGATACGCAGTATTTT. The chain links TRBV27 to TRBJ2-3, with TRBD2 as a possible D gene (6 bases). The CDR3 is 16 amino acids. Trimming left V 3 bases short and J 0 bases short, with 13 bases between. Germline assignment: CDR1 MNHEY and CDR2 SMNVEV (reference sequence).